These 31 T cell receptor beta chains came from one sample sequenced in a study of monozygotic twins with inflammatory bowel disease. TCRdb reprocessed the 5' RACE reads, with one entry per CDR3 protein and no DNA. The sample totals 350,000 to 500,000 distinct CDR3 sequences; its top ten clones hold about 2.4%. Sequences were obtained from blood. Source of these receptors: a human donor with ulcerative colitis or Crohn's disease, or a healthy co-twin of an affected twin (not recorded which).

The chain joins TRBV6-1 to TRBJ2-1. Looked up from germline, CDR1 is MNHNS and CDR2 is SASEGT. The CDR3 consists of 15 residues. CDR3 region: CASSEEVASYNEQFF.

V and J are TRBV5-1 and TRBJ2-1; TCRdb selects TRBD2, and the lack of DNA leaves this call unchecked. The CDR3 spans 13 residues. Per germline, CDR1 SGHRS and CDR2 YFSETQ. This CDR3 reads CASSQSGYDEQFF. Combining the CDR3 with reference TRBV5-1 and TRBJ2-1 gives the whole variable domain KAGVTQTPRYLIKTRGQQVTLSCSPISGHRSVSWYQQTPGQGLQFLFEYFSETQRNKGNFPGRFSGRQFSNSRSEMNVSTLELGDSALYLCASSQSGYDEQFFGPGTRLTVL.

The rearrangement joins TRBV29-1 to TRBJ2-7; TCRdb reports TRBD1, a call that lacks DNA to check it against. Germline V lookup: CDR1 SQVTM, CDR2 ANQGSEA. The CDR3 sequence is 13 residues long. The CDR3 loop is CSVYQGAAHEQYF.

The J gene is TRBJ2-1, the V gene TRBV7-2; TCRdb names TRBD1, which stays unverified in the absence of DNA. Per the germline V gene, CDR1 is SGHTA and CDR2 is FQGNSA. The CDR3 is made up of 15 amino acids. CDR3 amino acids: CASSSTGSYGYEQFF.

CDR3 amino acids: CASSYSGGSGANVLTF. The chain is built from TRBV6-5 and TRBJ2-6; the TCRdb D gene call, TRBD1, has no DNA to confirm it. Germline V CDR1 and CDR2: MNHEY, SVGAGI. CDR3 length: 16 residues.

The CDR3 loop is CASSEGSGGWNEQFF. This sequence joins TRBV6-1 and TRBJ2-1; TCRdb outputs TRBD2, but without DNA this stays unchecked. Germline V CDR1 and CDR2: MNHNS, SASEGT. The CDR3 has 15 amino acids.

CDR3 amino acids: CASRWDISNTGELFF. This chain connects TRBV11-2 to TRBJ2-2; TCRdb names TRBD1, which stays unverified in the absence of DNA. The CDR3 runs 15 residues. Germline CDR1 and CDR2: SGHAT and FQNNGV.

This chain uses TRBV20-1 with TRBJ2-7; the TCRdb D gene call, TRBD1, has no DNA to confirm it. Germline V gene lookup returns CDR1 DFQATT and CDR2 SNEGSKA (reference sequence). The CDR3 runs to 17 residues. The CDR3 reads CSASPPVSVAGFSEQYF.

The V gene is TRBV20-1, the J gene TRBJ2-2; TCRdb proposes TRBD2, but this gene call is untestable without DNA. This CDR3 region has 15 residues. Germline CDR1 DFQATT, CDR2 SNEGSKA (reference sequence). CDR3 amino acids: CSAGPGATGTGELFF.

The V call is TRBV11-3, the J call TRBJ2-5; TCRdb designates TRBD1, a call that cannot be tested without DNA. The CDR3 spans 16 residues. The V gene's germline CDR1 is SGHNT and CDR2 YENEEA. CDR3 in amino acids: CASSLGRRGYQETQYF.

The rearrangement uses TRBV10-3 and TRBJ1-1. CDR3 size: 13 residues. Germline V gene data show CDR1 as ENHRY and CDR2 as SYGVKD. The CDR3 region is CAISDSGQTEAFF.

V is TRBV5-1 and J is TRBJ2-1; checking the TCRdb D call of TRBD2 is not possible without DNA. The germline CDR1 and CDR2 sequences are SGHRS and YFSETQ. This CDR3 has 14 residues. The CDR3: CASSFLAGNNEQFF.

The rearrangement joins TRBV5-1 to TRBJ2-2; the D gene TCRdb calls, TRBD1, cannot be checked with no DNA. CDR1 is SGHRS and CDR2 is YFSETQ in the germline V gene. The CDR3 spans 15 residues. This CDR3 reads CASSFGTGYTGELFF.

This sequence joins TRBV7-9 and TRBJ2-3; lacking DNA, the TRBD2 call made by TCRdb goes unchecked. Germline-derived CDR1 and CDR2 are SEHNR and FQNEAQ (reference sequence). This CDR3 region has 16 residues. The CDR3 here is CASSVSPGLSTDTQYF.

The rearrangement uses TRBV5-1 and TRBJ2-1; the TRBD2 assignment by TCRdb is unverifiable without DNA. Germline V lookup: CDR1 SGHRS, CDR2 YFSETQ. The CDR3 totals 17 residues. Here the CDR3 reads CASGHGPGLAQEGEQFF.

V gene TRBV20-1 combines with J gene TRBJ1-5; TCRdb picks TRBD1, but there is no DNA to check that call. Looked up from germline, CDR1 is DFQATT and CDR2 is SNEGSKA (reference sequence). The CDR3 length is 16 residues. This CDR3 reads CSVRDRAGTANQPQHF.

The CDR3 reads CASSFERRQETQYF. The V call is TRBV5-4, the J call TRBJ2-5. This CDR3 spans 14 amino acids. The germline V gene encodes CDR1 SGHNT and CDR2 YYREEE (reference sequence).

This chain connects TRBV5-1 to TRBJ2-7; the TCRdb D gene call, TRBD1, has no DNA to confirm it. The CDR3 contains 15 residues. The germline V gene encodes CDR1 SGHRS and CDR2 YFSETQ. The CDR3 loop reads CASSPQGSGAYEQYF.

The CDR3: CASSSLTRSVEETQYF. J is TRBJ2-5 and V is TRBV7-9; absent DNA, TCRdb's TRBD1 call cannot be checked. There are 16 residues in the CDR3. Germline V gene lookup returns CDR1 SEHNR and CDR2 FQNEAQ (reference sequence).

The chain carries TRBV7-6 and TRBJ2-7; TCRdb lists TRBD1, though no DNA is available to test this call. The germline V gene has CDR1 SGHVS and CDR2 FNYEAQ. There are 14 residues in the CDR3. The CDR3 protein is CASSYTTTGYEQYF.

J is TRBJ1-6 and V is TRBV9; TCRdb calls TRBD1, which cannot be checked without DNA. CDR1 and CDR2 (germline): SGDLS, YYNGEE. There are 14 residues in the CDR3. CDR3 loop: CASRQGHSNSPLHF.

The chain couples TRBV7-8 to TRBJ1-4; with no DNA, the TCRdb D assignment of TRBD1 cannot be verified. Germline V gene data show CDR1 as SGHVS and CDR2 as FQNEAQ. This CDR3 is built from 16 residues. This CDR3 reads CASSKIPGTENEKLFF.

V usage is TRBV7-6 and J usage is TRBJ1-5. The CDR3 totals 15 residues. Germline V gene sequence: CDR1 SGHVS, CDR2 FNYEAQ. The CDR3 here is CASSQQGREGQPQHF.

The V call is TRBV20-1, the J call TRBJ2-2; TCRdb outputs TRBD1, but without DNA this stays unchecked. Germline values: CDR1 DFQATT, CDR2 SNEGSKA (reference sequence). This CDR3 region has 14 residues. CDR3 residues: CSAWTGGAAGELFF.

The chain joins TRBV6-2 or TRBV6-3 to TRBJ1-5. This CDR3 spans 14 amino acids. In germline, CDR1 is MNHEY, CDR2 SVGEGT. CDR3 in amino acids: CASSDTWGNQPQHF.

The gene calls are TRBV9 and TRBJ1-5. Germline CDR1 SGDLS, CDR2 YYNGEE. CDR3 length: 13 amino acids. The CDR3 is CASSVEKNQPQHF.

The chain combines TRBV7-2 with TRBJ2-1; TCRdb's D call of TRBD2 is untestable without DNA. Per germline, CDR1 SGHTA and CDR2 FQGNSA. CDR3 size: 13 residues. The CDR3 spells CASSGRLAGWQFF.

V is TRBV29-1 and J is TRBJ2-1; TCRdb's D call of TRBD2 is untestable without DNA. The V gene's germline CDR1 is SQVTM and CDR2 ANQGSEA. CDR3 length equals 15 residues. CDR3 region: CSVRGLAGPSNEQFF.

This chain joins TRBV7-9 and TRBJ2-1; the TCRdb D gene call, TRBD1, has no DNA to confirm it. This CDR3 region has 14 residues. In germline, CDR1 is SEHNR, CDR2 FQNEAQ (reference sequence). The CDR3: CASSLEGGRSEQFF.

The chain recombines TRBV7-3 with TRBJ1-6; the D call from TCRdb, TRBD1, cannot be confirmed without DNA. Germline assignment: CDR1 SGHTA and CDR2 FQGTGA. The length of the CDR3 is 15 residues. The CDR3 loop is CASSLTGTGGSPLHF.

The gene calls are TRBV30 and TRBJ2-1; as DNA is missing, the TRBD1 call by TCRdb cannot be tested. Germline CDR1 and CDR2: GTSNPN and SVGIG (reference sequence). The CDR3 has 17 residues. The CDR3 protein is CAWSGGRRGISYNEQFF.